The T cell receptor beta chain described here comes from a study of tumor-infiltrating lymphocytes in oesophageal squamous cell carcinoma. The junction had 7 bases not matched to a gene; V was cut back by 5 bases and J by 3 bases. This CDR3 is built from 15 residues. Germline assignment: CDR1 MNHEY and CDR2 SMNVEV (reference sequence). TCRdb itself ran the PCR reads through MiXCR, one entry per CDR3 protein. Found here are 20,000 to 25,000 distinct CDR3 sequences, more than 30% of them singletons; the top ten hold 23%. This clonotype was seen many times. Sequencing was performed on esophageal tumor tissue. This TCR came from a male donor with esophageal squamous cell carcinoma. The chain uses TRBV27 and TRBJ1-5; 7 nucleotides agree with TRBD1. This chain's CDR3 is CASSPGQVPNQPQHF. CDR3 nucleotides: TGTGCCAGCAGTCCAGGACAGGTTCCCAATCAGCCCCAGCATTTT.